This TCR beta chain originates from a study of T cells expressing NK-cell markers. Study-wide context: Repertoire data for TCR beta were derived from sorted T cells (CD3+CD56+NKG2C+, CD3+CD56+NKG2C- and CD3+CD56-NKG2C+). There were seven HCMV-seropositive donors and one seronegative donor among the eight sequenced. Study results and limitations: A handful of donors carried dominant NKG2C+ clonotypes that made up roughly 1.0-8% of their CD8+ T cells.

Germline V CDR1 and CDR2: DFQATT, SNEGSKA (reference sequence). The CDR3 consists of 16 residues. Of note for this clonotype: What it binds is unknown.

5'RACE template switching built TCR beta cDNA with unique molecular identifiers. TCRdb reprocessed the 5' RACE reads and stores each CDR3 protein as one record, lacking DNA. The sample includes about 460,000 distinct CDR3 sequences. This receptor was identified in a woman aged 45 to 65 in good health. Sequencing was carried out using blood T cells: a sorted CD56 or NKG2C T cell subset, CD4+ or CD8+ T cells, or bulk PBMC T cells (not recorded which). V and J are TRBV20-1 and TRBJ2-7; the D gene TCRdb calls, TRBD2, cannot be checked with no DNA. This CDR3 reads CSATHRRLAVSYEQYF.